A single sample is the source of the 20 T cell receptor beta chains below, sequenced in a study of blood T cell repertoires in COVID-19. Clones were sequenced by immunoSEQ multiplex PCR, and TCRdb holds only the in-frame ones, with some missing. The sample has roughly 240,000 clones, 86% seen once; the top ten hold around 6%. The specimen sequenced was peripheral blood. The source of these receptors is a woman of 80 years or more with COVID-19, enrolled during active disease.

J is TRBJ1-1 and V is TRBV6-2 or TRBV6-3; the D is unclear. CDR1 and CDR2 (germline): MNHEY, SVGEGT. Trimming removed 2 bases from V and 5 bases from J, with 9 bases in between. The length of the CDR3 is 13 residues. CDR3 sequence reads: CASSYKARTEAFF. DNA for the CDR3: TGTGCCAGCAGTTACAAAGCTAGGACTGAAGCTTTCTTT.

The rearrangement uses TRBV23-1 and TRBJ2-2; possibly TRBD1 for D (6 bases). TRBV23-1 is filed as an ORF, its function uncertain. V lost 1 base and J 6 bases, leaving 15 bases between the germline ends. The CDR3 consists of 16 residues. CDR3 DNA: TGCGCCAGCAGTCAATTTTGGAGGCACAGGGCCGGGGAGCTGTTTTTT. Translating it yields CASSQFWRHRAGELFF.

This chain uses TRBV7-2 with TRBJ2-4; 8 positions agree with TRBD1. CDR1 and CDR2 from the germline V gene are SGHTA and FQGNSA. This CDR3 comprises 16 residues. The V and J ends lost 4 bases and 0 bases, in that order; junction bases with no gene match: 5. The chain's CDR3 is CASSSGTGGAKNIQYF. The DNA of the CDR3 is TGTGCCAGCAGCTCCGGGACAGGTGGAGCCAAAAACATTCAGTACTTC.

J is TRBJ2-7 and V is TRBV6-5, with a weak D call TRBD1 (5 bases). CDR1 MNHEY and CDR2 SVGAGI come from the germline V gene. Between the trimmed V and J ends, which lost 8 bases and 6 bases, there was a span of 11 bases. The CDR3 is 11 amino acids. The chain's CDR3 is CASRWGSEQYV. CDR3 nucleotide sequence: TGTGCCAGCCGGTGGGGCAGCGAGCAGTACGTC.

The rearrangement links TRBV7-8 to TRBJ2-1; D remains unclear. This CDR3 is 14 amino acids long. V dropped 1 base and J dropped 3 bases, with 7 bases sitting between them. The germline CDR1 and CDR2 sequences are SGHVS and FQNEAQ. The CDR3 region has the DNA TGTGCCAGCAGCTTAGAACAGAACTACAATGAGCAGTTCTTC. This sequence encodes CASSLEQNYNEQFF.

This chain's CDR3 is CASSPVSAGGSGANVLTF. CDR3 DNA sequence: TGTGCCAGCTCACCGGTATCTGCAGGTGGTTCTGGGGCCAACGTCCTGACTTTC. The chain employs TRBV18 and TRBJ2-6; D is uncertain. CDR1 and CDR2 (germline): KGHSH, LQKENI. This CDR3 region has 18 residues. Trimming stripped 3 bases from V and 1 base from J, with 16 bases between. Full variable domain (outside the CDR3, taken from reference TRBV18 and TRBJ2-6): NAGVMQNPRHLVRRRGQEARLRCSPMKGHSHVYWYRQLPEEGLKFMVYLQKENIIDESGMPKERFSAEFPKEGPSILRIQQVVRGDSAAYFCASSPVSAGGSGANVLTFGAGSRLTVL.

CDR3 sequence (DNA): TGTGCCACCTCCTTGGGGAGGGGATTCACCGGGGAGCTGTTTTTT. It yields the protein CATSLGRGFTGELFF. The genes are TRBV6-5 and TRBJ2-2, with 7 bases identical to TRBD2. This CDR3 is built from 15 residues. Germline V lookup: CDR1 MNHEY, CDR2 SVGAGI. V was pared by 10 bases and J by 4 bases, with 12 bases of the junction left unmatched.

This clone was observed a single time. This chain uses TRBV4-2 with TRBJ2-2; D gene unclear. This CDR3 has 18 amino acids. V lost 1 base, J lost 0 bases, and 15 bases lay in between. The germline CDR1 and CDR2 sequences are LGHNA and YNFKEQ. CDR3 DNA sequence: TGTGCCAGCAGCCAAGGAACCAGGTCTTCCCCGAACACCGGGGAGCTGTTTTTT. Protein product: CASSQGTRSSPNTGELFF.

In DNA, the CDR3 is TGCAGTGCTAGTCTTTTGGGCGCCGGGGAGCTGTTTTTT. Its protein is CSASLLGAGELFF. This chain uses TRBV20-1 with TRBJ2-2; no definite D call. Germline CDR1 and CDR2: DFQATT and SNEGSKA (reference sequence). The V gene lost 3 bases and the J gene lost 6 bases, with 11 bases spanning the gap. The CDR3 is made up of 13 amino acids.

There are a few counts of this clone. The chain employs TRBV5-1 and TRBJ1-2, with D possibly TRBD1 on 5 matching bases. Per the germline V gene, CDR1 is SGHRS and CDR2 is YFSETQ. The CDR3 is made up of 13 amino acids. Trimming stripped 4 bases from V and 0 bases from J, with 7 bases between. CDR3 sequence reads: CASSPTANYGYTF. The CDR3 nucleotides read TGCGCCAGCAGCCCGACAGCTAACTATGGCTACACCTTC.

The genes are TRBV3-1 (or the pseudogene TRBV3-2) and TRBJ1-1; 7 bases match TRBD1. The germline gives CDR1 LGHDT, CDR2 YNNKEL (reference sequence). V gave up 8 bases and J gave up 3 bases; unmatched junction bases: 6. The CDR3 extends over 13 amino acids. CDR3 in amino acids: CASGAQGYTEAFF. The CDR3 region has the DNA TGTGCCAGCGGAGCACAGGGGTACACTGAAGCTTTCTTT.

This chain connects TRBV7-2 to TRBJ1-1; TRBD1 aligns across 11 bases. Germline V gene sequence: CDR1 SGHTA, CDR2 FQGNSA. CDR3 size: 14 residues. The V segment lost 5 bases and the J segment 5 bases; nucleotides outside the gene matches: 4. This CDR3 reads CASSPGQGGTEAFF. CDR3 DNA sequence: TGTGCCAGCAGCCCGGGACAGGGGGGAACTGAAGCTTTCTTT.

The J gene is TRBJ2-5, the V gene TRBV3-1 (or the pseudogene TRBV3-2); 12 positions match TRBD1. CDR3 size: 16 residues. J lost 5 bases, V lost 1 base, and 5 bases had no gene match. Germline V gene lookup returns CDR1 LGHDT and CDR2 YNNKEL (reference sequence). Here the CDR3 DNA reads TGTGCCAGCAGCCAAGGGGACAGGGGGCGCAGGGAGACCCAGTACTTC. Its translation is CASSQGDRGRRETQYF.

The chain couples TRBV15 to TRBJ2-3, with D maybe TRBD1 (6 bases). Germline V CDR1 and CDR2: LNHNV, YYDKDF (reference sequence). V gave up 8 bases and J gave up 0 bases, with 9 bases separating them. This CDR3 has 13 amino acids. In DNA form, the CDR3 reads TGTGCCACCGGACAGCCTAGCACAGATACGCAGTATTTT. Translating it yields CATGQPSTDTQYF.

CDR3 in amino acids: CASSYGSGTETQYF. The CDR3 DNA sequence: TGTGCCAGCAGTTACGGCAGCGGGACAGAGACCCAGTACTTC. The J gene is TRBJ2-5, the V gene TRBV6-5; TRBD2 matches at 7 bases. Germline V lookup: CDR1 MNHEY, CDR2 SVGAGI. Losses at the gene ends were 2 bases for V and 4 bases for J; bases not matched to a gene: 4. The CDR3 runs 14 residues.

This chain connects TRBV24-1 to TRBJ2-2, with D tentatively TRBD2 (6 bases). CDR1 KGHDR and CDR2 SFDVKD come from the germline V gene. CDR3 length: 15 amino acids. Trimming removed 4 bases at V and 6 bases at J, with 14 bases between. The CDR3 region has the DNA TGTGCCACCAGTGAGGAGGGCTTAGTGTCCGGGGAGCTGTTTTTT. This codes for CATSEEGLVSGELFF.

This clone was picked up one time. The V call is TRBV6-5, the J call TRBJ2-7, with D maybe TRBD1 (6 bases). The CDR3 runs 16 residues. Trimming stripped 0 bases from V and 5 bases from J, with 17 bases between. Looked up from germline, CDR1 is MNHEY and CDR2 is SVGAGI. This chain's CDR3 is CASSYSVEGVTHEQYV. Written as DNA, the CDR3 is TGTGCCAGCAGTTACTCGGTTGAGGGGGTCACCCACGAGCAGTACGTC.

This clone was seen a few times. This rearrangement joins TRBV6-1 to TRBJ1-5; TRBD1 is a possible D gene (5 bases). The CDR3 has 14 residues. Germline V gene data show CDR1 as MNHNS and CDR2 as SASEGT. Trimming shortened V by 1 base and J by 6 bases, and 10 bases separated the two germline ends. CDR3 loop: CASSEEGISQPQHF. CDR3 DNA sequence: TGTGCCAGCAGTGAAGAGGGGATCAGTCAGCCCCAGCATTTT.

The CDR3 region is CASSRERQGATGNTIYF. The CDR3 nucleotides are TGCGCCAGCAGCCGCGAGCGACAGGGGGCGACCGGAAACACCATATATTTT. V and J are TRBV4-3 and TRBJ1-3, with TRBD1 matching 10 bases. This CDR3 has 17 residues. The J segment lost 4 bases and the V segment lost 4 bases, leaving 10 bases of the junction unmatched. CDR1 LGHNA and CDR2 YSLEER come from the germline V gene.

This clone was found once. J is TRBJ1-5 and V is TRBV7-2; D ambiguous. The CDR3 has 13 residues. Trimming removed 1 base at V and 5 bases at J, with 6 bases between. Germline CDR1 SGHTA, CDR2 FQGNSA. The CDR3 nucleotides read TGTGCCAGCAGCTTAGATGTATATCAGCCCCAGCATTTT. Amino acids: CASSLDVYQPQHF.